Below, 24 T cell receptor beta chains from the same sample are listed, as sequenced in a study of cytomegalovirus exposure and HLA in healthy donors (TCRdb year 2017). Library creation used the immunoSEQ multiplex PCR assay. A mixture of 60 forward primers for TCR Vbeta segments and 13 reverse primers for TCR Jbeta segments was used in the multiplex PCR. TCRdb took this table from immuneACCESS and kept in-frame rearrangements with V and J called. Such tables lack part of the clones; where checked against another copy, unresolved V genes explain under half of the gap, and the rest is unexplained. For this sample, the table gives some 130,000 clones. Clones ranked in the top ten supply 1.6% of the sample. Sequencing was carried out using PBMCs. The receptors shown here come from a middle-aged woman in good health and CMV-seropositive.

The gene calls are TRBV6-4 and TRBJ2-3; 7 nucleotides align to TRBD2. CDR1 and CDR2 (germline): MRHNA, SNTAGT. The length of the CDR3 is 16 residues. With V trimmed by 5 bases and J by 4 bases, 12 bases remained unmatched. The CDR3 region has the DNA TGTGCCAGCAGTCCCACTGGGGCTAGCGGATCAGATACGCAGTATTTT. It translates to CASSPTGASGSDTQYF.

The chain combines TRBV28 with TRBJ2-1, with 7 positions matching TRBD2. The germline CDR1 and CDR2 sequences are MDHEN and SYDVKM. CDR3 length: 18 amino acids. Trimming took 3 bases from V and 6 from J; bases not matched to a gene: 17. CDR3 DNA: TGTGCCAGCAGTTTGGACTTGGGTTCGGGGGAGGGCCCCAATGAGCAGTTCTTC. The encoded protein is CASSLDLGSGEGPNEQFF.

This CDR3 is CASAGPPLYGYTF. Here the CDR3 DNA reads TGTGCCAGCGCAGGCCCTCCTTTGTATGGCTACACCTTC. J is TRBJ1-2 and V is TRBV28; D not resolved. Deletions cut 8 bases from V and 5 bases from J, with 15 bases between. This CDR3 is 13 amino acids long. Germline V gene sequence: CDR1 MDHEN, CDR2 SYDVKM.

This chain joins TRBV10-3 and TRBJ2-7; the match to TRBD1 covers 7 bases. Per the germline V gene, CDR1 is ENHRY and CDR2 is SYGVKD. CDR3 length equals 16 residues. The V segment lost 0 bases and the J segment 2 bases; nucleotides outside the gene matches: 7. The CDR3 is CAISESDTGVAYEQYF. The CDR3 DNA follows: TGTGCCATCAGTGAGTCTGATACAGGGGTCGCCTACGAGCAGTACTTC.

V and J are TRBV4-2 and TRBJ2-7; 7 nucleotides match TRBD2. The V gene end was trimmed by 3 bases and the J gene end by 5 bases; junction bases not matched to a gene: 4. The length of the CDR3 is 13 residues. CDR1 and CDR2 (germline): LGHNA, YNFKEQ. This CDR3 is CASSQAGVNEQYF. The CDR3 bases are TGTGCCAGCAGCCAGGCGGGAGTAAACGAGCAGTACTTC.

V is TRBV6-5 and J is TRBJ1-3; no firm D call. Germline V gene data show CDR1 as MNHEY and CDR2 as SVGAGI. The CDR3 has 15 amino acids. Between the trimmed V and J ends, which lost 0 bases and 6 bases, there was a span of 12 bases. The CDR3 nucleotides are TGTGCCAGCAGTTACTCCGGAGCCGAAAAAAACACCATATATTTT. Protein product: CASSYSGAEKNTIYF.

The V call is TRBV28, the J call TRBJ2-1; D gene uncertain. The CDR3 loop spans 14 amino acids. Germline-derived CDR1 and CDR2 are MDHEN and SYDVKM. Trimming removed 6 bases at V and 0 bases at J, with 9 bases between. CDR3 residues: CASSPPGSYNEQFF. CDR3 sequence (DNA): TGTGCCAGCAGCCCCCCGGGCTCCTACAATGAGCAGTTCTTC. The full variable domain, rest sourced from reference TRBV28 and TRBJ2-1, is DVKVTQSSRYLVKRTGEKVFLECVQDMDHENMFWYRQDPGLGLRLIYFSYDVKMKEKGDIPEGYSVSREKKERFSLILESASTNQTSMYLCASSPPGSYNEQFFGPGTRLTVL.

The V gene is TRBV19, the J gene TRBJ2-7; TRBD2 aligns across 7 bases. The CDR3 sequence is 15 residues long. Germline assignment: CDR1 LNHDA and CDR2 SQIVND (reference sequence). V lost 6 bases and J lost 3; bases outside the gene matches: 11. CDR3 amino acids: CASRPASGDDYEQYF. In DNA, the CDR3 is TGTGCCAGTAGGCCCGCTAGCGGAGACGACTACGAGCAGTACTTC.

This chain joins TRBV27 and TRBJ2-7, with D possibly TRBD2 on 6 matching bases. CDR3 size: 16 residues. V was trimmed by 6 bases and J by 2 bases, leaving 20 bases between them. In germline, CDR1 is MNHEY, CDR2 SMNVEV (reference sequence). DNA of the CDR3: TGTGCCAGCAGCAAACCTAGCGCCCTAAAGACCTACGAGCAGTACTTC. This translates into CASSKPSALKTYEQYF.

V and J are TRBV2 and TRBJ1-1; TRBD1 is a possible D gene (6 bases). The ends were cut back, 4 bases at V and 0 bases at J, with 9 bases in the middle. The CDR3 consists of 14 residues. CDR1 SNHLY and CDR2 FYNNEI come from the germline V gene. The CDR3 DNA reads TGTGCCAGCAGTGTCGACAGGCTGAACACTGAAGCTTTCTTT. Protein: CASSVDRLNTEAFF.

The chain has TRBV7-3 and TRBJ1-1; D is possibly TRBD1 (6 bases). The CDR3 sequence is 13 residues long. Deletions cut 3 bases from V and 10 bases from J, with 15 bases between. The germline V gene has CDR1 SGHTA and CDR2 FQGTGA. CDR3 nucleotides: TGTGCCAGCAGCTTGGAAGGGGGGGGTGGAGCTTTCTTT. This gives the protein CASSLEGGGGAFF.

This chain uses TRBV6-5 with TRBJ2-2, with D unresolved. With 2 bases removed from V and 13 bases from J, the gap between germline ends came to 17 bases. Germline loops: CDR1 MNHEY, CDR2 SVGAGI. The CDR3 extends over 14 amino acids. The CDR3 DNA follows: TGTGCCAGCAGTTACGAGGTGAACGGTCTTAGGCTGTTTTTT. Encoded protein: CASSYEVNGLRLFF.

The DNA of the CDR3 is TGCGCCAGCAGCTTGGTAGGGACAGGGATGAGCACTGAAGCTTTCTTT. This encodes CASSLVGTGMSTEAFF. The rearrangement links TRBV5-1 to TRBJ1-1; 9 bases map to TRBD1. From germline, CDR1 is SGHRS and CDR2 YFSETQ. J was trimmed by 4 bases and V by 0 bases; bases with no gene match: 7. CDR3 size: 16 residues.

The genes are TRBV7-3 and TRBJ1-3, with 7 bases lining up with TRBD1. Germline loops: CDR1 SGHTA, CDR2 FQGTGA. This CDR3 has 13 residues. The V and J ends lost 5 bases and 4 bases, in that order; junction bases with no gene match: 2. This CDR3 reads CASSDRVGNTIYF. CDR3 DNA: TGTGCCAGCAGCGACAGGGTCGGAAACACCATATATTTT. Full variable domain (missing parts from reference TRBV7-3 and TRBJ1-3): GAGVSQTPSNKVTEKGKYVELRCDPISGHTALYWYRQSLGQGPEFLIYFQGTGAADDSGLPNDRFFAVRPEGSVSTLKIQRTERGDSAVYLCASSDRVGNTIYFGEGSWLTVV.

The rearrangement links TRBV6-1 to TRBJ2-7; D remains unclear. This CDR3 has 12 amino acids. The V gene lost 0 bases and the J gene lost 7 bases, with 7 bases spanning the gap. Per the germline V gene, CDR1 is MNHNS and CDR2 is SASEGT. The CDR3 reads CASSEALLEQYF. CDR3 sequence (DNA): TGTGCCAGCAGTGAAGCCCTGTTGGAGCAGTACTTC.

This chain links TRBV20-1 with TRBJ1-4; D gene unclear. CDR3 length equals 11 residues. V lost 4 bases and J lost 13, with 13 bases in between. Germline CDR1 and CDR2: DFQATT and SNEGSKA (reference sequence). The CDR3 loop reads CSAIFQEALFF. The CDR3 region has the DNA TGCAGTGCTATCTTTCAGGAAGCACTGTTTTTT.

The chain employs TRBV5-6 and TRBJ2-1; 12 positions agree with TRBD2. V lost 3 bases and J lost 9; bases outside the gene matches: 7. CDR3 size: 15 residues. Per germline, CDR1 SGHDT and CDR2 YYEEEE. The CDR3 protein is CASSWGELAGGEQFF. CDR3 nucleotides: TGTGCCAGCAGCTGGGGGGAACTAGCGGGAGGTGAGCAGTTCTTC.

Points on this clone: One junction end disagrees with the germline gene, perhaps due to a read error. J is TRBJ2-3 and V is TRBV28, with TRBD2 as a possible D gene (6 bases). CDR3 length: 13 amino acids. Germline-derived CDR1 and CDR2 are MDHEN and SYDVKM. CDR3 loop: CASGLGLGGTQYF. The CDR3 region has the DNA TGTGCCAGCGGTTTGGGACTTGGCGGTACGCAGTATTTT. Full variable domain (rest looked up from reference TRBV28 and TRBJ2-3): DVKVTQSSRYLVKRTGEKVFLECVQDMDHENMFWYRQDPGLGLRLIYFSYDVKMKEKGDIPEGYSVSREKKERFSLILESASTNQTSMYLCASGLGLGGTQYFGPGTRLTVL.

The chain recombines TRBV29-1 with TRBJ1-3; weak D call: TRBD1 (6 bases). The CDR3 runs to 14 residues. V gave up 8 bases and J gave up 0 bases, with 14 bases separating them. Germline CDR1 and CDR2: SQVTM and ANQGSEA. CDR3: CSTRQAGSGNTIYF. Here the CDR3 DNA reads TGCAGCACCAGACAGGCCGGCTCTGGAAACACCATATATTTT.

The chain is built from TRBV7-9 and TRBJ1-2; D uncertain. With 3 bases removed from V and 0 bases from J, the gap between germline ends came to 8 bases. This CDR3 has 14 amino acids. Germline V gives CDR1 SEHNR, CDR2 FQNEAQ (reference sequence). The CDR3 DNA reads TGTGCCAGCAGCTTGCTGTTAGCTAACTATGGCTACACCTTC. It translates to CASSLLLANYGYTF.

This sequence joins TRBV2 and TRBJ2-7; 7 bases are shared with TRBD1. This CDR3 is 15 amino acids long. V lost 5 bases and J lost 0; bases outside the gene matches: 7. The germline V gene has CDR1 SNHLY and CDR2 FYNNEI. As DNA, the CDR3 is TGTGCCAGCAGTCCACCCCGGGACAGCTCCTACGAGCAGTACTTC. Translation: CASSPPRDSSYEQYF.

The J gene is TRBJ1-5, the V gene TRBV28; weak D call: TRBD1 (5 bases). Trimming stripped 2 bases from V and 2 bases from J, with 7 bases between. This CDR3 spans 14 amino acids. Germline assignment: CDR1 MDHEN and CDR2 SYDVKM. The CDR3 spells CASSLGAGNQPQHF. The DNA for the CDR3 is TGTGCCAGCAGTTTAGGGGCAGGCAATCAGCCCCAGCATTTT.

The chain employs TRBV28 and TRBJ2-7; 7 bases map to TRBD1. J lost 0 bases, V lost 6 bases, and 8 bases had no gene match. The CDR3 sequence is 15 residues long. Germline V gene lookup returns CDR1 MDHEN and CDR2 SYDVKM. CDR3 in DNA: TGTGCCAGCAGCCCGGTAGGGACAGCCTCCTACGAGCAGTACTTC. Residues: CASSPVGTASYEQYF.

This sequence joins TRBV28 and TRBJ2-7; possibly TRBD1 for D (6 bases). Trimming stripped 7 bases from V and 4 bases from J, with 20 bases between. The CDR3 is 15 residues long. Germline V CDR1 and CDR2: MDHEN, SYDVKM. CDR3 DNA sequence: TGTGCCAGCAACCAAACCCCGGTGGGGGCTTACGAGCAGTACTTC. Translating gives CASNQTPVGAYEQYF. Supplemented by reference TRBV28 and TRBJ2-7, the full variable domain reads DVKVTQSSRYLVKRTGEKVFLECVQDMDHENMFWYRQDPGLGLRLIYFSYDVKMKEKGDIPEGYSVSREKKERFSLILESASTNQTSMYLCASNQTPVGAYEQYFGPGTRLTVT.